Below are 11 T cell receptor beta chains sequenced from a single sample in a study of shared clonotypes between healthy human individuals. Clones were read by immunoSEQ multiplex PCR, and TCRdb kept only the in-frame ones, dropping some. The sample includes approximately 2,000,000 clones, approximately 92% of them seen just once. CD8 cells classed as naive were CD45RO-negative and positively selected for CCR7, excluding terminally differentiated effector memory CD45RA+ cells. Sequenced input: naive CD8+ T cells from PBMCs. These receptor sequences come from a man aged 18 to 29 in good health. Some clones in this sample may be carry-over from other donors' samples.

The gene calls are TRBV9 and TRBJ2-3; TRBD2 aligns across 11 bases. Germline-derived CDR1 and CDR2 are SGDLS and YYNGEE. The CDR3 has 14 residues. J was trimmed by 4 bases and V by 4 bases; bases with no gene match: 2. CDR3 bases: TGTGCCAGCAGCTTAGCGGGAGGGGCAGATACGCAGTATTTT. Residues: CASSLAGGADTQYF.

The chain couples TRBV7-2 to TRBJ1-3, with 8 bases fitting TRBD1. This CDR3 spans 15 amino acids. Trimming took 4 bases from V and 4 from J; bases not matched to a gene: 6. Germline CDR1 reads SGHTA; CDR2 reads FQGNSA. The CDR3 sequence: CASSSLDRGGNTIYF. As DNA, the CDR3 is TGTGCCAGCAGCTCACTAGACAGGGGCGGAAACACCATATATTTT.

In this sample, this clone turned up once. The chain combines TRBV28 with TRBJ1-4; D possibly corresponds to TRBD1 (6 bases). Trimming stripped 6 bases from V and 4 bases from J, with 15 bases between. Germline CDR1 MDHEN, CDR2 SYDVKM. The CDR3 is made up of 15 amino acids. CDR3 nucleotide sequence: TGTGCCAGCAGACCTACCGGGACACTTAATGAAAAACTGTTTTTT. This encodes CASRPTGTLNEKLFF.

The chain carries TRBV19 and TRBJ2-7; D is possibly TRBD1 (5 bases). The germline V gene encodes CDR1 LNHDA and CDR2 SQIVND (reference sequence). CDR3 length: 14 amino acids. Trimming removed 2 bases from V and 1 base from J, with 9 bases in between. This CDR3 reads CASSIRAGSYEQYF. CDR3 DNA sequence: TGTGCCAGTAGTATACGAGCAGGGTCCTACGAGCAGTACTTC.

The count of this clone is one. This chain connects TRBV9 to TRBJ2-7, with D perhaps matching TRBD1 or TRBD2 (5 bases each). CDR1 is SGDLS, CDR2 YYNGEE, per germline. The CDR3 is 14 residues long. V was clipped by 7 bases and J by 2 bases, with 16 bases between them. Here the CDR3 reads CASSQFPGPYEQYF. The CDR3 nucleotides are TGTGCCAGCTCTCAATTTCCGGGGCCCTACGAGCAGTACTTC.

With regard to this clone: Other DNA sequences within the sample encode an identical CDR3. The CDR3 nucleotides are TGTGCCAGCAGCTTGGGAGCGGGAGCGGCCTACGAGCAGTACTTC. Translating gives CASSLGAGAAYEQYF. This chain joins TRBV5-6 and TRBJ2-7; 8 bases agree with TRBD2. Germline CDR1 and CDR2: SGHDT and YYEEEE. With V trimmed by 0 bases and J by 2 bases, 4 bases remained unmatched. The CDR3 loop spans 15 amino acids. Looking up the rest from reference TRBV5-6 and TRBJ2-7 gives the full variable domain: DAGVTQSPTHLIKTRGQQVTLRCSPKSGHDTVSWYQQALGQGPQFIFQYYEEEERQRGNFPDRFSGHQFPNYSSELNVNALLLGDSALYLCASSLGAGAAYEQYFGPGTRLTVT.

V and J are TRBV12-5 and TRBJ2-1; D unclear. V was cut by 1 base and J by 2 bases, with 15 bases left in between. Germline loops: CDR1 LGHNT, CDR2 FRNRAP. CDR3 length equals 17 residues. For the CDR3, the DNA is TGTGCTAGTGGTTTGGCCTCGTCAGCCCCTGCCTACAATGAGCAGTTCTTC. Translating it yields CASGLASSAPAYNEQFF.

V and J are TRBV7-8 and TRBJ1-1; maybe TRBD1 (5 bases). V lost 5 bases to trimming and J lost 1 base, with 17 bases between them. This CDR3 spans 16 amino acids. The germline V gene has CDR1 SGHVS and CDR2 FQNEAQ. The CDR3 DNA sequence: TGTGCCAGCAGCCGGACCCAGGGATTGAGGAACACTGAAGCTTTCTTT. Translated: CASSRTQGLRNTEAFF. Drawing the rest from reference TRBV7-8 and TRBJ1-1, the complete variable domain is GAGVSQSPRYKVAKRGQDVALRCDPISGHVSLFWYQQALGQGPEFLTYFQNEAQLDKSGLPSDRFFAERPEGSVSTLKIQRTQQEDSAVYLCASSRTQGLRNTEAFFGQGTRLTVV.

This clone was recorded once. The chain carries TRBV13 and TRBJ2-4; TRBD1 matches 8 bases. The CDR3 runs 16 residues. V was clipped by 5 bases and J by 3 bases; unmatched bases: 9. CDR1 is PRHDT, CDR2 FYEKMQ, per germline (reference sequence). Here the CDR3 reads CASSIHETGVKNIQYF. As DNA, the CDR3 is TGTGCCAGCAGCATTCACGAGACAGGGGTCAAAAACATTCAGTACTTC.

On this clone itself: The same CDR3 can be traced to other DNA sequences in this sample. The V call is TRBV29-1, the J call TRBJ2-7, with 10 bases matching TRBD1. CDR3 length equals 13 residues. Germline V gives CDR1 SQVTM, CDR2 ANQGSEA. V lost 6 bases and J lost 1; bases outside the gene matches: 3. The DNA for the CDR3 is TGCAGCGTGCGGACAGGGGGGTCCTACGAGCAGTACTTC. Translation gives CSVRTGGSYEQYF.

The chain recombines TRBV7-3 with TRBJ2-2; tentatively, D is TRBD1 or TRBD2 (5 bases each). The germline gives CDR1 SGHTA, CDR2 FQGTGA. The V end lost 4 bases, the J end lost 6 bases, and 12 bases lay between the germline ends. This CDR3 is built from 14 residues. The CDR3 nucleotides are TGTGCCAGCAGCTCTACCCTGGGGGCCGGGGAGCTGTTTTTT. Translated, it gives CASSSTLGAGELFF.